This note documents a single T cell receptor beta chain sequence. Antigen specificity is unknown. Original processing notes: In the immunoSEQ data, sequences were junction-only and lacked quality scores, so filtering differed. Clones were read by immunoSEQ multiplex PCR, and TCRdb kept only the in-frame ones, dropping some. V, J and clone size are taken as reported in that table, and D and trimming were inferred from the DNA itself. The data hold fewer than 400,000 clones, with over 65% observed a single time. The source of the sample is a study of shared clonotypes between healthy human individuals. Study results and limitations: The study generally estimated greater richness for naive than memory subsets. Several donors showed sharing of about 4.6% of naive CD4 clonotypes.

Per germline, CDR1 SGHRS and CDR2 YFSETQ. Trimming took off 4 bases at V and 0 bases at J, with 16 bases between the two ends. CDR3 length: 16 amino acids. This clonotype was obtained from a man aged 30 to 39 in good health. What was sequenced was memory CD4+ T cells sorted from blood. Subset: CD45RA-negative fraction. The chain carries TRBV5-1 and TRBJ2-5; possible D gene TRBD1, 6 bases. CDR3 coding DNA: TGCGCCAGCAGCACCCTTGGGCAGGGGTACCAAGAGACCCAGTACTTC. It specifies CASSTLGQGYQETQYF.